The table lists the clone carrying this TCR beta chain with a few counts. No antigen is known for it. This entry comes from a study of cytomegalovirus exposure and HLA in healthy donors. Germline V gives CDR1 SGHRS, CDR2 YFSETQ. V lost 0 bases, J lost 0 bases, and 15 bases lay in between. The CDR3 is 18 residues long. Findings and limits, study-wide: Previously analyzed data showed that most TCR beta V segments were productive at a frequency of about 90% or about 30%.

The PCR employed 60 Vbeta primers together with 13 Jbeta primers. Libraries were prepared by immunoSEQ multiplex PCR; TCRdb keeps only in-frame clonotypes and omits some of them. The sample holds 100,000 or so clones, 63% seen once. The TCR originated in a human donor in good health. This chain uses TRBV5-1 with TRBJ1-4, with D perhaps TRBD1 (6 bases). Sequencing used PBMCs. DNA of the CDR3: TGCGCCAGCAGCTTGGGAGGTGTCAGGGGTGCAACTAATGAAAAACTGTTTTTT. Protein: CASSLGGVRGATNEKLFF. Filled out from reference TRBV5-1 and TRBJ1-4, the complete variable domain reads KAGVTQTPRYLIKTRGQQVTLSCSPISGHRSVSWYQQTPGQGLQFLFEYFSETQRNKGNFPGRFSGRQFSNSRSEMNVSTLELGDSALYLCASSLGGVRGATNEKLFFGSGTQLSVL.